The 6 T cell receptor beta chains presented below share a single source sample, sequenced in a study of shared clonotypes between healthy human individuals. TCRdb's copy holds only in-frame clones and misses some; the assay was immunoSEQ multiplex PCR. The data show around 1.1 million clones, about 72% seen once. The specimen sequenced was memory CD4+ T cells from PBMCs. Documented subset: CD45RA-negative fraction. These receptors originate from a man younger than 35 in good health. Some clones in this sample may be carry-over from other donors' samples.

This chain links TRBV30 with TRBJ1-6, with TRBD1 matching over 9 bases. Germline trimming cut 2 bases from V and 10 bases from J; bases unmatched to any gene: 9. Germline lookup yields CDR1 GTSNPN and CDR2 SVGIG (reference sequence). The CDR3 is 15 residues long. The CDR3 loop reads CAWSSGQGRGSPLHF. The CDR3 DNA reads TGTGCCTGGAGTTCGGGACAGGGAAGGGGATCACCCCTCCACTTT.

V and J are TRBV5-1 and TRBJ1-2, with D unresolved. V lost 0 bases and J lost 5, with 17 bases in between. Germline V gene lookup returns CDR1 SGHRS and CDR2 YFSETQ. This CDR3 has 16 residues. CDR3 loop: CASSLDSGTLGYGYTF. DNA for the CDR3: TGCGCCAGCAGCTTGGATTCGGGCACCTTGGGTTATGGCTACACCTTC.

This chain links TRBV30 with TRBJ1-3; D is perhaps TRBD1 (6 bases). Trimming removed 0 bases from V and 2 bases from J, with 11 bases in between. The CDR3 totals 15 residues. Germline lookup yields CDR1 GTSNPN and CDR2 SVGIG (reference sequence). DNA of the CDR3: TGTGCCTGGAGTGTAGGGGGTTCTACTGGAAACACCATATATTTT. It encodes CAWSVGGSTGNTIYF.

In the case of this clone: The same CDR3 can be traced to other DNA sequences in this sample. The chain is built from TRBV5-1 and TRBJ1-1; D uncertain. The germline CDR1 and CDR2 sequences are SGHRS and YFSETQ. Deletions cut 0 bases from V and 0 bases from J, with 3 bases between. CDR3 size: 13 residues. The CDR3 sequence is CASSLGVNTEAFF. In DNA, the CDR3 is TGCGCCAGCAGCTTGGGTGTGAACACTGAAGCTTTCTTT.

The V gene is TRBV23-1, the J gene TRBJ1-4, with D hard to call. TRBV23-1 is treated as an ORF (open reading frame) with a function not yet certain. Trimming took off 6 bases at V and 8 bases at J, with 16 bases between the two ends. The CDR3 runs 14 residues. The CDR3 is CASSNPGSYEKLFF. The CDR3, as DNA: TGCGCCAGCAGCAACCCCGGGAGTTACGAAAAACTGTTTTTT.

Concerning this clone itself: The same CDR3 arises from other DNA sequences in this sample as well. The chain joins TRBV7-2 to TRBJ2-3; D call uncertain. V dropped 1 base and J dropped 2 bases, with 7 bases sitting between them. The CDR3 runs to 14 residues. Germline CDR1 and CDR2: SGHTA and FQGNSA. This CDR3 is CASSLVAATDTQYF. DNA for the CDR3: TGTGCCAGCAGCTTAGTTGCGGCCACAGATACGCAGTATTTT. Full variable domain (rest looked up from reference TRBV7-2 and TRBJ2-3): GAGVSQSPSNKVTEKGKDVELRCDPISGHTALYWYRQSLGQGLEFLIYFQGNSAPDKSGLPSDRFSAERTGGSVSTLTIQRTQQEDSAVYLCASSLVAATDTQYFGPGTRLTVL.